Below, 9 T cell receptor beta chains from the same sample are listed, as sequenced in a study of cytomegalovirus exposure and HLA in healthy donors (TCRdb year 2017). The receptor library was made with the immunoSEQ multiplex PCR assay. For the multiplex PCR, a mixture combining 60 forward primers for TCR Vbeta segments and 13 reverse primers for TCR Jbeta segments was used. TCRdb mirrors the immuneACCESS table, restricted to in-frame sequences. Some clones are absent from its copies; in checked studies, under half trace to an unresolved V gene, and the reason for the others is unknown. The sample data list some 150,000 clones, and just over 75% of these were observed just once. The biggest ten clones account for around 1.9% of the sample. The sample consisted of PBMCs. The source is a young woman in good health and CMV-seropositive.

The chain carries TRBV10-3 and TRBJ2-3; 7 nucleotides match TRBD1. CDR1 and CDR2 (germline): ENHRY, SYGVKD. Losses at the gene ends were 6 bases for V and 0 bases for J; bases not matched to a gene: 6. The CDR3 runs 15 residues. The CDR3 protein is CAIRLGQHSTDTQYF. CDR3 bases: TGTGCCATCAGGCTGGGACAGCATAGCACAGATACGCAGTATTTT.

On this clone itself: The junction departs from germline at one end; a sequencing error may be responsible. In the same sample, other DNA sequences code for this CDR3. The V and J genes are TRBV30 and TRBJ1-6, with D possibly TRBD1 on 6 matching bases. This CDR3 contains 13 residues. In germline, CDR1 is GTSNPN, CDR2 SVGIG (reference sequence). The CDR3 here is CACVQGNNSPLHF. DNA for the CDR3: TGTGCCTGTGTACAGGGAAATAATTCACCTCTCCACTTT.

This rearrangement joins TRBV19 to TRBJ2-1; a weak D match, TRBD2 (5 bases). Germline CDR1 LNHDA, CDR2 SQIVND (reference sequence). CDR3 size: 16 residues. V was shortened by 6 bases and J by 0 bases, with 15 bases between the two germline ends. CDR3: CASSPKAGSSYNEQFF. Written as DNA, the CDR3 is TGTGCCAGTAGCCCGAAGGCGGGTAGCTCCTACAATGAGCAGTTCTTC.

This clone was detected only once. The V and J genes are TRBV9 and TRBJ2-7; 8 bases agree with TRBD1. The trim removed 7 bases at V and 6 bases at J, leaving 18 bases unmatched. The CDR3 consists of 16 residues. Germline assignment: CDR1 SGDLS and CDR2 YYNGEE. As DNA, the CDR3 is TGTGCCAGCGACGGTGGTGGGGCAGGGGGCTTAGCCGAGCAGTACTTC. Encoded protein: CASDGGGAGGLAEQYF.

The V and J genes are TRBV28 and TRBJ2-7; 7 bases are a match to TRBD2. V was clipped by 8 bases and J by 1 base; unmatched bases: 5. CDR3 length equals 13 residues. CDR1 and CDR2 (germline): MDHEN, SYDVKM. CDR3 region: CASYSGASYEQYF. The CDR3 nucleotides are TGTGCCAGCTACAGCGGGGCATCCTACGAGCAGTACTTC. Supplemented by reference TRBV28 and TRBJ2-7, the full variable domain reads DVKVTQSSRYLVKRTGEKVFLECVQDMDHENMFWYRQDPGLGLRLIYFSYDVKMKEKGDIPEGYSVSREKKERFSLILESASTNQTSMYLCASYSGASYEQYFGPGTRLTVT.

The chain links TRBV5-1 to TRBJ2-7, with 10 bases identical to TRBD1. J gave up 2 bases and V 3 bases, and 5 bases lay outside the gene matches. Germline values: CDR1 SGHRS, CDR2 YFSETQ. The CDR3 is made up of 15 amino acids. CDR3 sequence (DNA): TGCGCCAGCAGCTCGTTAGGACAGGGGGCCTACGAGCAGTACTTC. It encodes CASSSLGQGAYEQYF.

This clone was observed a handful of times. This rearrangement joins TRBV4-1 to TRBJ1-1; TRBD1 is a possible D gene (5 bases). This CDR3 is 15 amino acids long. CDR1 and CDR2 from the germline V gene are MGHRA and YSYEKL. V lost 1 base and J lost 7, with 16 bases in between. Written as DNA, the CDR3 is TGCGCCAGCAGCCAAGTAGCAGGGAAGTTGGTTGAAGCTTTCTTT. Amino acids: CASSQVAGKLVEAFF.

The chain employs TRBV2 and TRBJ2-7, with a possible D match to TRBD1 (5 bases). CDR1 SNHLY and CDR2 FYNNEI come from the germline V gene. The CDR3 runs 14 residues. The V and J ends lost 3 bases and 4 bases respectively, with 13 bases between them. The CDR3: CASSEQGDIYEQYF. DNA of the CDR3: TGTGCCAGCAGTGAGCAGGGTGATATTTACGAGCAGTACTTC.

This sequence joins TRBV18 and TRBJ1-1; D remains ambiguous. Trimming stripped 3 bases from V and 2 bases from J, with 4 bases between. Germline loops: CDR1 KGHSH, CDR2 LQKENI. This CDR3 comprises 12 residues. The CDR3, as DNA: TGTGCCAGCTCACCCATTAACACTGAAGCTTTCTTT. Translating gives CASSPINTEAFF.